This TCR beta chain appears in the sequencing data of a study of cytomegalovirus exposure and HLA in healthy donors. Vbeta (60) and Jbeta (13) primers were used in the PCR. This table comes from immunoSEQ multiplex PCR, and its TCRdb copy is limited to in-frame clones, with some not included. The repertoire includes some 120,000 clones, roughly 70% of them detected once, and under 3% sits in the top ten. CDR1 and CDR2 from the germline V gene are MDHEN and SYDVKM. Trimming cost V 8 bases and J 2 bases, with 13 bases left between them. This CDR3 has 13 residues. The chain recombines TRBV28 with TRBJ2-7, with a possible D match to TRBD1 (6 bases). The TCR sequence derives from a woman aged 40 to 50 in good health and CMV-seropositive. The sample taken for sequencing was PBMCs. This CDR3 reads CASVGAGTYEQYF. CDR3 sequence (DNA): TGTGCCAGCGTGGGGGCAGGGACCTACGAGCAGTACTTC.